One and the same sample provided the 16 T cell receptor beta chains below, sequenced in a study of T cell responses to AZD1222 COVID-19 vaccine. The table came from immunoSEQ multiplex PCR; TCRdb's copy has only in-frame clones and leaves some out. The data show 90,000 to 130,000 clones, roughly 85% seen once. Specimen: peripheral blood, collected on day 0 of AZD1222 vaccination. The receptors shown here come from an adult in good health.

The chain couples TRBV5-6 to TRBJ1-2; TRBD1 is a possible D gene (5 bases). The CDR3 is made up of 12 amino acids. Germline loops: CDR1 SGHDT, CDR2 YYEEEE. The V and J ends lost 0 bases and 12 bases respectively, with 12 bases between them. CDR3 DNA sequence: TGTGCCAGCAGCTTGGTGCAGGGAACCGACACCTTC. Protein: CASSLVQGTDTF.

This chain connects TRBV2 to TRBJ2-2, with D possibly matching TRBD1 (5 bases). The length of the CDR3 is 15 residues. The V end was cut by 9 bases, the J end by 5 bases, with 19 bases between. In germline, CDR1 is SNHLY, CDR2 FYNNEI. In DNA form, the CDR3 reads TGTGCCAGTTCCCTAGGGGCACAGAGAACCGGGGAGCTGTTTTTT. Its translation is CASSLGAQRTGELFF.

The CDR3: CASSPGENIQYF. The CDR3 DNA reads TGTGCCAGCTCACCAGGGGAAAACATTCAGTACTTC. The gene calls are TRBV18 and TRBJ2-4; D is unclear. The CDR3 spans 12 residues. The germline V and J ends were trimmed by 2 bases and 5 bases, with 4 bases remaining between them. Germline lookup yields CDR1 KGHSH and CDR2 LQKENI.

J is TRBJ2-7 and V is TRBV6-2 or TRBV6-3, with D tentatively TRBD1 (6 bases). Germline V gene lookup returns CDR1 MNHEY and CDR2 SVGEGT. CDR3 length: 15 amino acids. Trimming stripped 6 bases from V and 9 bases from J, with 24 bases between. The CDR3: CASSHEGGGRRGQYF. DNA of the CDR3: TGTGCCAGCAGCCATGAAGGGGGTGGCCGGCGCGGGCAGTACTTC.

The rearrangement uses TRBV7-3 and TRBJ2-3, with a possible D match to TRBD1 (6 bases). V lost 6 bases, J lost 4 bases, and 17 bases lay in between. Germline CDR1 and CDR2: SGHTA and FQGTGA. The CDR3 runs to 15 residues. The CDR3: CASSKMGARADTQYF. In nucleotides, the CDR3 is TGTGCCAGCAGTAAGATGGGGGCCAGGGCAGATACGCAGTATTTT.

V and J are TRBV28 and TRBJ2-7, with D perhaps assigned TRBD1 or TRBD2 (5 bases each). V dropped 4 bases and J dropped 0 bases, with 13 bases sitting between them. CDR3 length: 15 residues. Per germline, CDR1 MDHEN and CDR2 SYDVKM. The CDR3 DNA reads as TGTGCCAGCAGTTCCCCACCAGGGAGCTCCTACGAGCAGTACTTC. Its translation: CASSSPPGSSYEQYF.

The rearrangement uses TRBV7-3 and TRBJ1-1; 11 positions match TRBD1. The ends lost 0 bases at V and 10 bases at J; junction bases unmatched: 7. CDR3 length: 15 amino acids. The V gene's germline CDR1 is SGHTA and CDR2 FQGTGA. The CDR3 bases are TGTGCCAGCAGCTTAACCGGCGGACAGGGGGCAGGAGCTTTCTTT. Amino acids: CASSLTGGQGAGAFF.

The chain joins TRBV12-3 or TRBV12-4 to TRBJ2-5, with D perhaps TRBD1 (5 bases). The CDR3 length is 12 residues. Deletions cut 10 bases from V and 2 bases from J, with 11 bases between. CDR3: CATRRTQETQYF. The CDR3, as DNA: TGTGCCACCCGACGGACACAAGAGACCCAGTACTTC.

The chain uses TRBV4-1 and TRBJ2-7, with D perhaps given as TRBD1 or TRBD2 (5 bases each). The germline gives CDR1 MGHRA, CDR2 YSYEKL. V was trimmed by 0 bases and J by 4 bases, leaving 22 bases between them. The CDR3 sequence is 18 residues long. The CDR3 DNA reads as TGCGCCAGCAGCCAAGATTGGGACCCATCCGGGGCAAATTACGAGCAGTACTTC. Translated, it gives CASSQDWDPSGANYEQYF.

The chain joins TRBV7-2 to TRBJ2-5; D might be TRBD2 (6 bases). CDR1 SGHTA and CDR2 FQGNSA come from the germline V gene. V was cut by 5 bases and J by 4 bases, with 14 bases left in between. The CDR3 runs 14 residues. The CDR3 spells CASSLGGNGETQYF. CDR3 coding DNA: TGTGCCAGCAGCCTCGGAGGGAATGGAGAGACCCAGTACTTC.

The chain carries TRBV28 and TRBJ2-7; TRBD1 or TRBD2 may be the D gene (5 bases each). The CDR3 consists of 13 residues. Looked up from germline, CDR1 is MDHEN and CDR2 is SYDVKM. The ends were cut back, 5 bases at V and 9 bases at J, with 17 bases in the middle. The DNA of the CDR3 is TGTGCCAGCAGTGCACCGGGACCCATCGGGCAGTACTTC. It codes for CASSAPGPIGQYF. The variable domain in full, with the rest retrieved from reference TRBV28 and TRBJ2-7, is DVKVTQSSRYLVKRTGEKVFLECVQDMDHENMFWYRQDPGLGLRLIYFSYDVKMKEKGDIPEGYSVSREKKERFSLILESASTNQTSMYLCASSAPGPIGQYFGPGTRLTVT.

The chain combines TRBV7-2 with TRBJ1-5; D is uncertain. This CDR3 is built from 16 residues. V dropped 0 bases and J dropped 3 bases, with 12 bases sitting between them. CDR1 and CDR2 from the germline V gene are SGHTA and FQGNSA. The CDR3 DNA is TGTGCCAGCAGCTTAGCAGGGCCCGGTCTCAATCAGCCCCAGCATTTT. Translation gives CASSLAGPGLNQPQHF.

The chain is built from TRBV7-2 and TRBJ2-7; D unclear. The ends were cut back, 6 bases at V and 6 bases at J, with 9 bases in the middle. The length of the CDR3 is 11 residues. Germline V gene lookup returns CDR1 SGHTA and CDR2 FQGNSA. CDR3 nucleotide sequence: TGTGCCAGCAGTACCAAGGGCGAGCAGTACTTC. Residues: CASSTKGEQYF.

This sequence joins TRBV18 and TRBJ2-1; 7 bases are a match to TRBD1. J gave up 4 bases and V 3 bases, and 3 bases lay outside the gene matches. Germline V gene sequence: CDR1 KGHSH, CDR2 LQKENI. The CDR3 contains 14 residues. CDR3 amino acids: CASSPRTGYNEQFF. In DNA, the CDR3 is TGTGCCAGCTCACCTCGGACAGGTTACAATGAGCAGTTCTTC.

V gene TRBV10-3 combines with J gene TRBJ2-1; 7 bases match TRBD2. The junction had 11 bases not matched to a gene; V was cut back by 7 bases and J by 8 bases. CDR3 length: 14 amino acids. Germline loops: CDR1 ENHRY, CDR2 SYGVKD. DNA of the CDR3: TGTGCCATCAATCAGCGGGGAGCTTCGGATGAGCAGTTCTTC. It translates to CAINQRGASDEQFF.

With regard to this clone: The sample carries other DNA sequences with the same CDR3. The genes are TRBV3-1 (or the pseudogene TRBV3-2) and TRBJ1-5, with D unclear. Germline V gene sequence: CDR1 LGHDT, CDR2 YNNKEL (reference sequence). The CDR3 totals 13 residues. V lost 1 base to trimming and J lost 4 bases, with 5 bases between them. CDR3 residues: CASSQGRNQPQHF. In DNA, the CDR3 is TGTGCCAGCAGCCAAGGTCGGAATCAGCCCCAGCATTTT.